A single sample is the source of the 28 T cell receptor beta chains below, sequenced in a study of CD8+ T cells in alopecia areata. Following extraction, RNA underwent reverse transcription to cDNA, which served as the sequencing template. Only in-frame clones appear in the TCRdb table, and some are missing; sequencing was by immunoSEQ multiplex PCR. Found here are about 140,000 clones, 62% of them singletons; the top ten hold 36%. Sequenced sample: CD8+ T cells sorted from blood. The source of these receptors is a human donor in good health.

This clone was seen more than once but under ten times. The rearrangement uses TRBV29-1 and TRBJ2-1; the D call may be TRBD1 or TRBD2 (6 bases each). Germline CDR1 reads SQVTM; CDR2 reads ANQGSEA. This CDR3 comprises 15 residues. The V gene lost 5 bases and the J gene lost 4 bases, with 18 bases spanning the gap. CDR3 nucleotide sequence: TGCAGCGTTCTCCCGGGGGCGGGACCTTACAATGAGCAGTTCTTC. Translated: CSVLPGAGPYNEQFF.

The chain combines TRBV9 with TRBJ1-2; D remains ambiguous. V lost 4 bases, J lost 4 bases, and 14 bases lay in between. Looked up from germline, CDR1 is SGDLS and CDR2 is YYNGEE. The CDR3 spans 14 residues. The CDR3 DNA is TGTGCCAGCAGCCCAGCTCGGGGTGGCTATGGCTACACCTTC. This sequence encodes CASSPARGGYGYTF.

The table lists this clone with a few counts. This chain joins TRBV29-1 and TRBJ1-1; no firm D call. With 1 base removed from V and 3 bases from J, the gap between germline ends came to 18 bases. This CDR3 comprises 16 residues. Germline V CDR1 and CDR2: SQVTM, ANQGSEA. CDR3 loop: CSVEGFSTVAYTEAFF. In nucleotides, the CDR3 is TGCAGCGTTGAAGGCTTTTCGACCGTGGCCTACACTGAAGCTTTCTTT.

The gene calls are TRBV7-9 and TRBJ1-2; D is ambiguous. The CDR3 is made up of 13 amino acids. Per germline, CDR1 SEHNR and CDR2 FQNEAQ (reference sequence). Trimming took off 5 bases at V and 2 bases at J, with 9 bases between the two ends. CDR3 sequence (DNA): TGTGCCAGCAGCACACAGCAGAACTATGGCTACACCTTC. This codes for CASSTQQNYGYTF.

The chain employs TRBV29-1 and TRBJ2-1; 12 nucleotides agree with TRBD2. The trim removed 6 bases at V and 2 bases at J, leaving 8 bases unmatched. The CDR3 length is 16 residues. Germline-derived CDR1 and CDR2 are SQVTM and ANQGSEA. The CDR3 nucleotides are TGCAGCGTCCTCGGGACTAGCGGGTCCACCTACAATGAGCAGTTCTTC. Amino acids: CSVLGTSGSTYNEQFF.

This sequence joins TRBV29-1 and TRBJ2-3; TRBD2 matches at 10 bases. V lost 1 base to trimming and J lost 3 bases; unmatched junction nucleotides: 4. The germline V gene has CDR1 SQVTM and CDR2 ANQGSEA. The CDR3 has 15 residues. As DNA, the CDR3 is TGCAGCGTTGAAGGGGGTAGCGGGAGGACAGATACGCAGTATTTT. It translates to CSVEGGSGRTDTQYF.

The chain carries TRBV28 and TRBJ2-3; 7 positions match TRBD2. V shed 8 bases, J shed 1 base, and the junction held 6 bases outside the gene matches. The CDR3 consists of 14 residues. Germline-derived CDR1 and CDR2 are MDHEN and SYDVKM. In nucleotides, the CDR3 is TGTGCCAGCGGACCGGCGGGGGGCACAGATACGCAGTATTTT. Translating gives CASGPAGGTDTQYF. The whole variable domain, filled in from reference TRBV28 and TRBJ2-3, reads DVKVTQSSRYLVKRTGEKVFLECVQDMDHENMFWYRQDPGLGLRLIYFSYDVKMKEKGDIPEGYSVSREKKERFSLILESASTNQTSMYLCASGPAGGTDTQYFGPGTRLTVL.

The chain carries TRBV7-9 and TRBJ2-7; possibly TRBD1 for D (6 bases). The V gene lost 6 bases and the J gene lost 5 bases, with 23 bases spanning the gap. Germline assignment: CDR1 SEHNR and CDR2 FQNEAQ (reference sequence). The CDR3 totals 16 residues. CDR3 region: CASSHPRSVGAHEQYF. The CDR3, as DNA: TGTGCCAGCAGTCACCCCCGAAGCGTGGGGGCCCACGAGCAGTACTTC.

The CDR3 bases are TGTGCCAGCAGCCCGAGCCTACTAGGTAGACAACACGAGCAGTACTTC. Protein: CASSPSLLGRQHEQYF. The chain recombines TRBV13 with TRBJ2-7, with D possibly matching TRBD2 (5 bases). The CDR3 loop spans 16 amino acids. Per the germline V gene, CDR1 is PRHDT and CDR2 is FYEKMQ (reference sequence). Deletions cut 5 bases from V and 5 bases from J, with 22 bases between. The full variable domain, completed using reference TRBV13 and TRBJ2-7, is AAGVIQSPRHLIKEKRETATLKCYPIPRHDTVYWYQQGPGQDPQFLISFYEKMQSDKGSIPDRFSAQQFSDYHSELNMSSLELGDSALYFCASSPSLLGRQHEQYFGPGTRLTVT.

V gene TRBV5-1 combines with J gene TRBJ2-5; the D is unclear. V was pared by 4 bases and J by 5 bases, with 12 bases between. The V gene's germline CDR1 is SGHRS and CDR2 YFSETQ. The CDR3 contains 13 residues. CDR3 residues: CASSPSLRETQYF. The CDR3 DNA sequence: TGCGCCAGCAGCCCAAGTCTCCGGGAGACCCAGTACTTC.

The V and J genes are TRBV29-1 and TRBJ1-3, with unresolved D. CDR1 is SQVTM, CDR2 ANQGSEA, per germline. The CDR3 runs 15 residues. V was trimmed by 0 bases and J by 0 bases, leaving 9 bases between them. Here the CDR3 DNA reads TGCAGCGTTGAAGATCGGGCAGTCTCTGGAAACACCATATATTTT. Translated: CSVEDRAVSGNTIYF.

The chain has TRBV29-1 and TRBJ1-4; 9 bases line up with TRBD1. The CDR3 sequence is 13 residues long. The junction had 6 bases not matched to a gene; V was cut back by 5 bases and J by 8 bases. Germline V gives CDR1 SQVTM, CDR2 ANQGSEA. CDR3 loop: CSVTGTGREKLFF. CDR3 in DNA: TGCAGCGTTACCGGGACAGGGCGCGAAAAACTGTTTTTT.

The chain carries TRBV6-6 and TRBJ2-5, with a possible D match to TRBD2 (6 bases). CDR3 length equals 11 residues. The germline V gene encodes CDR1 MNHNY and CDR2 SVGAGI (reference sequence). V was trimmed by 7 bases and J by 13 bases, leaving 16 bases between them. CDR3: CASTGGAPTYF. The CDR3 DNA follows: TGTGCCAGCACCGGCGGGGCTCCCACGTACTTC.

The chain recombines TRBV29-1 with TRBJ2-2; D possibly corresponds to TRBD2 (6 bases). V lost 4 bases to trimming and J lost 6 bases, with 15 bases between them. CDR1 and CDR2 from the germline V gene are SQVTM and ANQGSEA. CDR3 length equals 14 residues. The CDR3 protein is CSVGGGLGAGELFF. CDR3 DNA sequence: TGCAGCGTTGGAGGAGGGTTGGGTGCCGGGGAGCTGTTTTTT.

For the CDR3, the DNA is TGTGCCAGCAGCTTAAGCTTGGCCAATGAGCAGTTCTTC. Protein sequence: CASSLSLANEQFF. The chain uses TRBV7-9 and TRBJ2-1, with no clear D. The V gene's germline CDR1 is SEHNR and CDR2 FQNEAQ (reference sequence). The CDR3 covers 13 residues. V was pared by 2 bases and J by 6 bases, with 8 bases between.

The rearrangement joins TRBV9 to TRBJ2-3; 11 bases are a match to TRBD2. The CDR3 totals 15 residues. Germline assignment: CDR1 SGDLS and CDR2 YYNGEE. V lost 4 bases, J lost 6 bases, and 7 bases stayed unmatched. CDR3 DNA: TGTGCCAGCAGCCCCTCGGGACTAGCGGCGGATACGCAGTATTTT. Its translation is CASSPSGLAADTQYF. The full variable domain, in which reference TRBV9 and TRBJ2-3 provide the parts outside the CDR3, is DSGVTQTPKHLITATGQRVTLRCSPRSGDLSVYWYQQSLDQGLQFLIQYYNGEERAKGNILERFSAQQFPDLHSELNLSSLELGDSALYFCASSPSGLAADTQYFGPGTRLTVL.

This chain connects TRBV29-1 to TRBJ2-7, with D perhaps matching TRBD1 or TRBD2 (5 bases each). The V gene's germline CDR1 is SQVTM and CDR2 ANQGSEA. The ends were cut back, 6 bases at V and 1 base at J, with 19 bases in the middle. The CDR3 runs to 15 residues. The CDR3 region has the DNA TGCAGCGTAAACTCCCCCGGGACGGATTCCTACGAGCAGTACTTC. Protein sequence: CSVNSPGTDSYEQYF.

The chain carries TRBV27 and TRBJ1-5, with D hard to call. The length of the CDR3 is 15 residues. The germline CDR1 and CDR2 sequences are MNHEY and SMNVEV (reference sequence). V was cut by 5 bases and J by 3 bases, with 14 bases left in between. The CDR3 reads CASSPSGSANQPQHF. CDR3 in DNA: TGTGCCAGCAGTCCGAGCGGGTCCGCCAATCAGCCCCAGCATTTT.

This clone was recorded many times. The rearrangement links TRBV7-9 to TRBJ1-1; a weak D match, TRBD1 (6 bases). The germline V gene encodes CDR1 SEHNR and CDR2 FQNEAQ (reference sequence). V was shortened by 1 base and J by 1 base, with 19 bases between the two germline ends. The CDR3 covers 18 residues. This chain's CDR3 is CASSLVGNRAFSNTEAFF. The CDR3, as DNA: TGTGCCAGCAGCTTAGTGGGCAACAGGGCCTTTTCGAACACTGAAGCTTTCTTT.

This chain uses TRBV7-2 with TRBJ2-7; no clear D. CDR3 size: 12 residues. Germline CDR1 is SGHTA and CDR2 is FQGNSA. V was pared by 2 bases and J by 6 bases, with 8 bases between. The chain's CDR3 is CASSLWPAEQYF. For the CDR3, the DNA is TGTGCCAGCAGCTTATGGCCAGCCGAGCAGTACTTC.

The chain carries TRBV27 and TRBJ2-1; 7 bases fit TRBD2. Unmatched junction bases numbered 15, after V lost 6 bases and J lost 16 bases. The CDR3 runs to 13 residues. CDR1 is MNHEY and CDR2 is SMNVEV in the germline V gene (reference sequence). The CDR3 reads CASRDSGEGLHFF. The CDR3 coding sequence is TGTGCCAGCAGAGACTCGGGGGAGGGCCTCCATTTCTTC.

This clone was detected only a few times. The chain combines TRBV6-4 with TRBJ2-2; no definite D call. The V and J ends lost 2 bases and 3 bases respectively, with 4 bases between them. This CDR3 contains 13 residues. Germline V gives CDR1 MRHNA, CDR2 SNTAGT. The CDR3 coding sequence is TGTGCCAGCAGTGACACGGACACCGGGGAGCTGTTTTTT. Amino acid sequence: CASSDTDTGELFF.

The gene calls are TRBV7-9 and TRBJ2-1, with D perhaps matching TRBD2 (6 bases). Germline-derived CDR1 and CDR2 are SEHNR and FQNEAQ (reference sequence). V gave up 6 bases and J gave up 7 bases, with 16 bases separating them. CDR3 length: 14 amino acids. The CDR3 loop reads CASRADREPNEQFF. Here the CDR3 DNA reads TGTGCCAGCAGGGCCGACCGGGAGCCAAATGAGCAGTTCTTC.

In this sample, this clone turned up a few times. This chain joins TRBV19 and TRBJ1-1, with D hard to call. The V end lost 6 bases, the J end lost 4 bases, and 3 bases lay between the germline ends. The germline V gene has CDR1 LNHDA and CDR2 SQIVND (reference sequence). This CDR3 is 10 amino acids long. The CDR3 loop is CASRGTEAFF. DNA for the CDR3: TGTGCCAGTAGGGGCACTGAAGCTTTCTTT.

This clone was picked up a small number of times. In nucleotides, the CDR3 is TGTGCCAGCAGGGGAATAGCGGGGGCGAAAGCCGGGGAGCTGTTTTTT. The encoded protein is CASRGIAGAKAGELFF. V is TRBV2 and J is TRBJ2-2; TRBD2 agrees at 9 bases. Germline V gene lookup returns CDR1 SNHLY and CDR2 FYNNEI. The CDR3 is 16 residues long. The V segment lost 6 bases and the J segment 6 bases; nucleotides outside the gene matches: 11.

The CDR3 protein is CASSVAQVTGELFF. DNA for the CDR3: TGTGCCAGCAGCGTAGCACAGGTGACCGGGGAGCTGTTTTTT. This rearrangement joins TRBV9 to TRBJ2-2, with D perhaps matching TRBD1 (5 bases). Trimming shortened V by 0 bases and J by 5 bases, and 8 bases separated the two germline ends. Germline-derived CDR1 and CDR2 are SGDLS and YYNGEE. This CDR3 contains 14 residues.

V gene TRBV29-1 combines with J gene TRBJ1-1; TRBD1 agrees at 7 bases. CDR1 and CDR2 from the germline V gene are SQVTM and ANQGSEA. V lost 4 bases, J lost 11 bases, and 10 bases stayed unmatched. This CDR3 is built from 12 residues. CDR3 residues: CSVGNFRDSAFF. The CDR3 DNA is TGCAGCGTTGGAAACTTCCGGGACAGTGCTTTCTTT.

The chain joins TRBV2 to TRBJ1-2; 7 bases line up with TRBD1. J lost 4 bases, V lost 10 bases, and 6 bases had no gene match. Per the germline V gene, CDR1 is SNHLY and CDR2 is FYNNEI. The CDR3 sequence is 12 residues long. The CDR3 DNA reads TGTGCCACCAGGGGGGGGGCCTATGGCTACACCTTC. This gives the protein CATRGGAYGYTF. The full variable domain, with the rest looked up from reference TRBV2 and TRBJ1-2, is EPEVTQTPSHQVTQMGQEVILRCVPISNHLYFYWYRQILGQKVEFLVSFYNNEISEKSEIFDDQFSVERPDGSNFTLKIRSTKLEDSAMYFCATRGGAYGYTFGSGTRLTVV.